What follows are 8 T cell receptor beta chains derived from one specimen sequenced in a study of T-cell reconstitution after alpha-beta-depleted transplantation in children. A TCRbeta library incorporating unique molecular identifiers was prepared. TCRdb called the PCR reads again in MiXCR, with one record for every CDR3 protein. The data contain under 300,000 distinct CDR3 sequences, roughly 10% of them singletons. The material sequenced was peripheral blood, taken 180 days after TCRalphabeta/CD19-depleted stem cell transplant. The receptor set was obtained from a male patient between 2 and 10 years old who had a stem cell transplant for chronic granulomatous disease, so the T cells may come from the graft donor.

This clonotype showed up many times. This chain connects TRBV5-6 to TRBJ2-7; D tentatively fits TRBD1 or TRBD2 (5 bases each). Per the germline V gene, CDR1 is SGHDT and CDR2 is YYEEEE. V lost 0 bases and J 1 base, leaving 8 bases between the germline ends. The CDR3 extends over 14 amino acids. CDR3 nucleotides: TGTGCCAGCAGCTTGGGGGACGCTTCCTACGAGCAGTACTTC. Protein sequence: CASSLGDASYEQYF.

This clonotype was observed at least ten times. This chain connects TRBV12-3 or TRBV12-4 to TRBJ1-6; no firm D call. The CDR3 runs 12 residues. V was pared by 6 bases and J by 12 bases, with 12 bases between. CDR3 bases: TGTGCCAGCAGAGCCGGCCCTCAACCCCTCCACTTT. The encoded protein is CASRAGPQPLHF.

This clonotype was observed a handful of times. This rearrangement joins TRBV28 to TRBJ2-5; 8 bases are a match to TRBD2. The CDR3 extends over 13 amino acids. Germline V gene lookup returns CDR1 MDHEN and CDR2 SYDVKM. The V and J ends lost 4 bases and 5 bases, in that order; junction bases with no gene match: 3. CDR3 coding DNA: TGTGCCAGCAGTTATAGCGGGATTGAGACCCAGTACTTC. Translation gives CASSYSGIETQYF.

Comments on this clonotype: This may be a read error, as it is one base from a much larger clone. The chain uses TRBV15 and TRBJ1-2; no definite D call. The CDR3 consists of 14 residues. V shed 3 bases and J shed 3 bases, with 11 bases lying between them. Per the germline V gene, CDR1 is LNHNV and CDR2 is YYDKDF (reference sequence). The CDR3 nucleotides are TGTGCCACCAGCAGGACGGCCCTGGACTATGGCTACACCTTC. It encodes CATSRTALDYGYTF.

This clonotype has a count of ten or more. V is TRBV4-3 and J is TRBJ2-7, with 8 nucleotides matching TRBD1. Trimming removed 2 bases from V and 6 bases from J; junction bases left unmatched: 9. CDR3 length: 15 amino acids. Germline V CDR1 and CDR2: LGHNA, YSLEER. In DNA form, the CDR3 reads TGCGCCAGCAGCCAACGGACAGGGTGGATCTCCGAGCAGTACTTC. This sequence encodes CASSQRTGWISEQYF.

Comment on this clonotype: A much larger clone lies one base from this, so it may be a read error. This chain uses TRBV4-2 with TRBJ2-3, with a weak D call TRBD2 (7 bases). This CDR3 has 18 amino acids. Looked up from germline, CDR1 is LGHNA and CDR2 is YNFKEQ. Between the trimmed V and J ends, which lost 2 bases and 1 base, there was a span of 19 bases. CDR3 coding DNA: TGTGCCAGCAGCCAATTGGAGGGGGGGCCCATTGGCACAGATACGCAGTATTTT. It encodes CASSQLEGGPIGTDTQYF.

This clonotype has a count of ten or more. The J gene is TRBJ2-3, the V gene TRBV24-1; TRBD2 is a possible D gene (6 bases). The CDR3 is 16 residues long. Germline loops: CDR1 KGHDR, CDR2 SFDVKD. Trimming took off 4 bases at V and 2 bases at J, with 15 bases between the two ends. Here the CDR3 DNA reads TGTGCCACCAGTGACCCCCGAAGCGGGCCCACAGATACGCAGTATTTT. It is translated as CATSDPRSGPTDTQYF.

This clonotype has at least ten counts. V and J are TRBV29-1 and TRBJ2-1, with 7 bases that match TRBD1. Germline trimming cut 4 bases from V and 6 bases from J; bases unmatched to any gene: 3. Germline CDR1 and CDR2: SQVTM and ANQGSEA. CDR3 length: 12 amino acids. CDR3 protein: CSVATGVNEQFF. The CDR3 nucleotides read TGCAGCGTTGCTACAGGGGTCAATGAGCAGTTCTTC.